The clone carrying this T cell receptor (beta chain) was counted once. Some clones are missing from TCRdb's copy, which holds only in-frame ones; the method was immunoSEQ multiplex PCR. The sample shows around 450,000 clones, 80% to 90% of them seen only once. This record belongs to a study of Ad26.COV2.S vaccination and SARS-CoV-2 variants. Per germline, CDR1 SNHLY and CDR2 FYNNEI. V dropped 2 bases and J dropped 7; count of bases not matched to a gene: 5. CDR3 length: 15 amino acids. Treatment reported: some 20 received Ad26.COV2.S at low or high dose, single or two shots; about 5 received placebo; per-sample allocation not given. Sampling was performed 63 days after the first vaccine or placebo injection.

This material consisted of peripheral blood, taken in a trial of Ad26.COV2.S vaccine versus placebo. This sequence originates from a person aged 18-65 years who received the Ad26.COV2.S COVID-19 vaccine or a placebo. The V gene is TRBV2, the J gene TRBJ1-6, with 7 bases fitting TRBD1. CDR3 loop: CASSERDRVNSPLHF. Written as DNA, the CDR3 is TGTGCCAGCAGTGAAAGAGACAGGGTCAATTCACCCCTCCACTTT.